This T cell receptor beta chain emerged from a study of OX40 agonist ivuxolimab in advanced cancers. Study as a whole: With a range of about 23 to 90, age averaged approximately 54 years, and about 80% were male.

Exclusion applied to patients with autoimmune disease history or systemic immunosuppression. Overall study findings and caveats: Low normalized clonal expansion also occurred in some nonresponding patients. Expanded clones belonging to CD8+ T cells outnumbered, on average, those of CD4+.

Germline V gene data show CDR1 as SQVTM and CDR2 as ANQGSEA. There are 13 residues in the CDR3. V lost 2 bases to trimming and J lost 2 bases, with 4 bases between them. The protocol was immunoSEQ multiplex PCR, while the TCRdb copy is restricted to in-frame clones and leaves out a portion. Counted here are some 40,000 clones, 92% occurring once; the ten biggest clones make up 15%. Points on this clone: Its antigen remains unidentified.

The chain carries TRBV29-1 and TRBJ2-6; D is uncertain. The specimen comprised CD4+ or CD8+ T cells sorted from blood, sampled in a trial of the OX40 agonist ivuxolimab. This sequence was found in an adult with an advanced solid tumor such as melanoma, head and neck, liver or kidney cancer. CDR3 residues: CSVELTGANVLTF. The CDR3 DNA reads TGCAGCGTTGAACTGACTGGGGCCAACGTCCTGACTTTC.